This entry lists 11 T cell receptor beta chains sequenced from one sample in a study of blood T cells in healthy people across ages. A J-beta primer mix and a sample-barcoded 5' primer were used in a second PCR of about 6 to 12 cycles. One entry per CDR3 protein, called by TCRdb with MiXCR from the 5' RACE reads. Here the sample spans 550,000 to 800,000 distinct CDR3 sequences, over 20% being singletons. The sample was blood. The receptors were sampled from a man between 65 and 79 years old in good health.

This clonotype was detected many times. The CDR3 protein is CASSYLRSQETQYF. In DNA, the CDR3 is TGTGCCAGCAGTTACCTCAGATCCCAAGAGACCCAGTACTTC. J is TRBJ2-5 and V is TRBV6-2 or TRBV6-3; D gene ambiguous. V lost 2 bases to trimming and J lost 1 base, with 8 bases between them. The CDR3 is 14 residues long. Germline V gene sequence: CDR1 MNHEY, CDR2 SVGEGT.

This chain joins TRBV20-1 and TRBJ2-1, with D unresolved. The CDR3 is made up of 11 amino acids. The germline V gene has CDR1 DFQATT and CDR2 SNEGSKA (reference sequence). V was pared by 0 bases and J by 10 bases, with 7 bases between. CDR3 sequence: CSARDRREQFF. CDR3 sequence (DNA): TGCAGTGCTAGAGATCGGCGGGAGCAGTTCTTC.

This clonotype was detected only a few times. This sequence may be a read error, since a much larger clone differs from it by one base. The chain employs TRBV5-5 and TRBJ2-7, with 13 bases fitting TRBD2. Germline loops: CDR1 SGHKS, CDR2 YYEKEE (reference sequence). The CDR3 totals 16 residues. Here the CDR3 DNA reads TGTGCCAGCAGCCCTGGACTAGCGGGAGTAACCTACGAGCAGCACTTC. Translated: CASSPGLAGVTYEQHF. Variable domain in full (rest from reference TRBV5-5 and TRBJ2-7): DAGVTQSPTHLIKTRGQQVTLRCSPISGHKSVSWYQQVLGQGPQFIFQYYEKEERGRGNFPDRFSARQFPNYSSELNVNALLLGDSALYLCASSPGLAGVTYEQHFGPGTRLTVT.

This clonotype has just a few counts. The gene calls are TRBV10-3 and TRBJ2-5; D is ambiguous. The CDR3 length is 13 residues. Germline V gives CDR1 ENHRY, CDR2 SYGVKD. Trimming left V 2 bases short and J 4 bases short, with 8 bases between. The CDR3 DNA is TGTGCCATCAGTGAGGGGTTCGGAGAGACCCAGTACTTC. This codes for CAISEGFGETQYF.

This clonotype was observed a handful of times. The CDR3 sequence: CASSLGHQNSPLHF. The DNA of the CDR3 is TGCGCCAGCAGCTTGGGACACCAGAATTCACCCCTCCACTTT. The chain links TRBV5-1 to TRBJ1-6; D not certain. Per the germline V gene, CDR1 is SGHRS and CDR2 is YFSETQ. This CDR3 is 14 amino acids long. Trimming took 0 bases from V and 7 from J, leaving 8 bases between them.

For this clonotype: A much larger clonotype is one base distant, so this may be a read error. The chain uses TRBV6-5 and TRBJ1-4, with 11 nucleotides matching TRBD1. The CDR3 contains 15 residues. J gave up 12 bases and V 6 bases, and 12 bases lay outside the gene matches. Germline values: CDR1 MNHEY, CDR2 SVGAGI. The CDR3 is CASSYRTGGKEELFF. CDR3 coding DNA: TGTGCCAGCAGCTACCGGACAGGGGGCAAAGAAGAACTGTTTTTT.

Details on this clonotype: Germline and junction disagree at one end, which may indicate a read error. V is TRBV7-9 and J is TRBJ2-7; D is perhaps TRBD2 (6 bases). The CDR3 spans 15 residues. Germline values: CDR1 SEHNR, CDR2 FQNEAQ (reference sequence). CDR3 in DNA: TGTGTCAGCAGCTTACGGACTACTACAGTAGGGGAGCAGTACTTC. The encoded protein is CVSSLRTTTVGEQYF.

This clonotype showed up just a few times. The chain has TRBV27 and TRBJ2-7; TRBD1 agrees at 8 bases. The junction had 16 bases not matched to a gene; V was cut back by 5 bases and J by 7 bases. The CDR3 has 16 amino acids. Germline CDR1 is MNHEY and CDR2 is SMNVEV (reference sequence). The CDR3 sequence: CASSIGTGRGLGEQYF. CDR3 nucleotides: TGTGCCAGCAGTATCGGGACAGGCAGGGGTCTAGGGGAGCAGTACTTC.

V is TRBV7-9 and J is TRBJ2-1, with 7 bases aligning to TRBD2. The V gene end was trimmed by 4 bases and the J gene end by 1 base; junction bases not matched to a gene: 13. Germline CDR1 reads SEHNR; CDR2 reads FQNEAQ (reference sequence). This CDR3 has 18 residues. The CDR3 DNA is TGTGCCAGCAGCTCACCCTTCGCTAGCGGACCGTCCTACAATGAGCAGTTCTTC. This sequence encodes CASSSPFASGPSYNEQFF.

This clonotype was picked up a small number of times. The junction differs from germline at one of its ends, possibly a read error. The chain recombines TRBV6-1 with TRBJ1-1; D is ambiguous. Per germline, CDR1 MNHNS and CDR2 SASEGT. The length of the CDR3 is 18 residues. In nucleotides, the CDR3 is TGTGCCAGCAGTGAAGGGCGATCAAGAGGGATTATGAACACTGAAGCCTTCTTT. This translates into CASSEGRSRGIMNTEAFF.

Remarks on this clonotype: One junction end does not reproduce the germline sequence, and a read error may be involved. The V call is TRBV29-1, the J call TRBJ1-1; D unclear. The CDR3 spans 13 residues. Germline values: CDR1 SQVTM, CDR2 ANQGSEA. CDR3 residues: CSVEVQVNTGAFF. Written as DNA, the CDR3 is TGCAGCGTTGAAGTCCAAGTGAACACTGGAGCTTTCTTT.